A selection of T cell receptor beta chains follows, all from one sample in a study of metastatic and nonmetastatic thyroid tumors. TCRdb recomputed clones from the PCR reads via MiXCR. This table has more than 9,500 clones, roughly 29% appearing once. The sequenced sample was tumor tissue. Receptors originate from a male donor with papillary thyroid cancer or a benign thyroid nodule (not recorded which). Some clones in this sample may be carry-over from other donors' samples. Each CDR3 is given with its conserved first and last residue. Each record gives: J gene, V gene, D gene, clone size, CDR3 DNA, CDR3 protein. A D gene is named only where the DNA matches it firmly. Expanded clones get a size class; other rows say once, few or many, or leave the size out.

J gene: TRBJ2-2; V gene: TRBV12-3/TRBV12-4; D gene: TRBD1; clone size: .; CDR3 DNA: TGTGCCAGCAGTTGGACCGTCGGGACAGGGGGCACCGGGGAGCTGTTTTTT; CDR3 protein: CASSWTVGTGGTGELFF
J gene: TRBJ1-2; V gene: TRBV19; D gene: .; clone size: medium-sized; CDR3 DNA: TGTGCCACCTCCCACCGGGGCTACACCTTC; CDR3 protein: CATSHRGYTF
J gene: TRBJ1-6; V gene: TRBV5-1; D gene: TRBD1; clone size: .; CDR3 DNA: TGCGCCAGCAGTCGGGACAGGGACTCACCCCTCCACTTT; CDR3 protein: CASSRDRDSPLHF
J gene: TRBJ1-3; V gene: TRBV4-1; D gene: .; clone size: .; CDR3 DNA: TGCGCCATCAGCCAAGGCGAAATCCGAAACACCATATATTTT; CDR3 protein: CAISQGEIRNTIYF
J gene: TRBJ2-1; V gene: TRBV6-2/TRBV6-3; D gene: TRBD2; clone size: .; CDR3 DNA: TGTGCCAGCAGTTACGGGAGCGGGGATTACAATGAGCAGTTCTTC; CDR3 protein: CASSYGSGDYNEQFF
J gene: TRBJ2-1; V gene: TRBV11-2; D gene: .; clone size: .; CDR3 DNA: TGTGCCAGCAGCTTCCTACAGATTAGCTCCTACAATGAGCAGTTCTTC; CDR3 protein: CASSFLQISSYNEQFF
J gene: TRBJ2-7; V gene: TRBV19; D gene: .; clone size: .; CDR3 DNA: TGTGCCAGTAGTTATGGAGGGCCTGCCTACGAGCAGTACTTC; CDR3 protein: CASSYGGPAYEQYF
J gene: TRBJ2-7; V gene: TRBV20-1; D gene: TRBD1; clone size: once; CDR3 DNA: TGCAGTGCTAGAATTTCCGGGACAGCCTCGGGAGAGCAGTACTTC; CDR3 protein: CSARISGTASGEQYF
J gene: TRBJ2-7; V gene: TRBV27; D gene: TRBD2; clone size: few; CDR3 DNA: TGTGCCAGCAGTTTATATGGGACTCCGGGACTAGTCGGCGAGCAGTACTTC; CDR3 protein: CASSLYGTPGLVGEQYF
J gene: TRBJ1-5; V gene: TRBV7-9; D gene: .; clone size: few; CDR3 DNA: TGTGCCAGCGGCTCATTTTATCAGCCACAGCATTTT; CDR3 protein: CASGSFYQPQHF
J gene: TRBJ2-3; V gene: TRBV11-1; D gene: .; clone size: .; CDR3 DNA: TGTGCCAGCAGCTTGACATTCCCTAGCACAGATACGCAGTATTTT; CDR3 protein: CASSLTFPSTDTQYF
J gene: TRBJ2-7; V gene: TRBV28; D gene: TRBD2; clone size: .; CDR3 DNA: TGTGCCAGTCCTTTAGAAGAGCGGGAGGACTACGAGCAGTACTTC; CDR3 protein: CASPLEEREDYEQYF
J gene: TRBJ1-3; V gene: TRBV2; D gene: .; clone size: few; CDR3 DNA: TGTGCCTTCCTCCGGGGCGCTGGAAACACCATATATTTT; CDR3 protein: CAFLRGAGNTIYF
J gene: TRBJ2-1; V gene: TRBV27; D gene: TRBD2; clone size: few; CDR3 DNA: TGTGCCAGCAGTCCTCGCGGGACTAGCGGTTACAATGAGCAGTTCTTC; CDR3 protein: CASSPRGTSGYNEQFF
J gene: TRBJ2-1; V gene: TRBV10-3; D gene: TRBD2; clone size: medium-sized; CDR3 DNA: TGTGCCATCAGTGTGTTTAGCGGGAGAACCTACAATGAGCAGTTCTTC; CDR3 protein: CAISVFSGRTYNEQFF
J gene: TRBJ2-2; V gene: TRBV20-1; D gene: TRBD2; clone size: .; CDR3 DNA: TGCAGTGCTAGAGGGGCGGGACTAGCAGGGAACACCGGGGAGCTGTTTTTT; CDR3 protein: CSARGAGLAGNTGELFF
J gene: TRBJ2-1; V gene: TRBV12-3/TRBV12-4; D gene: .; clone size: few; CDR3 DNA: TGTGCCAGCAGTAACGGGGCCTACAATGAGCAGTTCTTC; CDR3 protein: CASSNGAYNEQFF
J gene: TRBJ2-7; V gene: TRBV20-1; D gene: TRBD2; clone size: .; CDR3 DNA: TGCAGTGCTAGAGATCCGACTAGCGGGAGGGGAGCATACGAGCAGTACTTC; CDR3 protein: CSARDPTSGRGAYEQYF
J gene: TRBJ2-5; V gene: TRBV6-1; D gene: TRBD1; clone size: .; CDR3 DNA: TGTGCCAGCATCAAGACAGGGTCGACCCAGTACTTC; CDR3 protein: CASIKTGSTQYF
J gene: TRBJ2-1; V gene: TRBV6-1; D gene: TRBD2; clone size: few; CDR3 DNA: TGTGCCACCTCTAATCTAGCGGGAGGGCCTAGGAATGAGCAGTTCTTC; CDR3 protein: CATSNLAGGPRNEQFF
J gene: TRBJ1-6; V gene: TRBV6-1; D gene: .; clone size: .; CDR3 DNA: TGTGCCAGCAGTCTCGGGGAGGGATTGTCACCCCTCCACTTT; CDR3 protein: CASSLGEGLSPLHF
J gene: TRBJ1-1; V gene: TRBV2; D gene: .; clone size: .; CDR3 DNA: TGTGCCAGCAGTGAAAACAGGTCTGTGAACACTGAAGCTTTCTTT; CDR3 protein: CASSENRSVNTEAFF
J gene: TRBJ1-4; V gene: TRBV9; D gene: .; clone size: many; CDR3 DNA: TGTGCCAGCAGCGTAGCCGGGGCCCAGGGGGAAAAACTGTTTTTT; CDR3 protein: CASSVAGAQGEKLFF
J gene: TRBJ2-5; V gene: TRBV20-1; D gene: TRBD2; clone size: many; CDR3 DNA: TGCAGTGCCGTGTCTCTAGCGGGGAAAGAGACCCAGTACTTC; CDR3 protein: CSAVSLAGKETQYF
J gene: TRBJ2-1; V gene: TRBV6-2/TRBV6-3; D gene: TRBD2; clone size: few; CDR3 DNA: TGTGCCAGCCGTCCGGGAGGGCTCCCTCGGGGGGATGAGCAGTTCTTT; CDR3 protein: CASRPGGLPRGDEQFF
J gene: TRBJ2-2; V gene: TRBV6-2/TRBV6-3; D gene: .; clone size: .; CDR3 DNA: TGTGCCAGCAGTTACTCTAGCTTACTCATTGTTCAGAGCAGGACCGGGGAGCTGTTTTTT; CDR3 protein: CASSYSSLLIVQSRTGELFF
J gene: TRBJ2-1; V gene: TRBV18; D gene: .; clone size: once; CDR3 DNA: TGTGCCAGCTCAACCACAGGGTCGCATGAGCAGTTCTTC; CDR3 protein: CASSTTGSHEQFF
J gene: TRBJ2-2; V gene: TRBV19; D gene: .; clone size: .; CDR3 DNA: TGTGCGACTACGGGGCTAGTGAGCGGGGAGCTGTTTTTT; CDR3 protein: CATTGLVSGELFF
J gene: TRBJ1-4; V gene: TRBV15; D gene: TRBD1; clone size: many; CDR3 DNA: TGTGCCACCAGCCCAGGGGGGGGTGAAAAACTGTTTTTT; CDR3 protein: CATSPGGGEKLFF
J gene: TRBJ2-1; V gene: TRBV20-1; D gene: TRBD2; clone size: medium-sized; CDR3 DNA: TGCAGTGCTAGTACTAGCGGTCGACGGAATGAGCAGTTCTTC; CDR3 protein: CSASTSGRRNEQFF
J gene: TRBJ2-7; V gene: TRBV5-1; D gene: .; clone size: .; CDR3 DNA: TGCGCCAGCGCTTCCTACAGTCCCTACTACGAGCAGTACTTC; CDR3 protein: CASASYSPYYEQYF
J gene: TRBJ2-1; V gene: TRBV4-1; D gene: .; clone size: many; CDR3 DNA: TGCGCCAGCAGCCTAAGGGATTACAATGAGCAGTTCTTC; CDR3 protein: CASSLRDYNEQFF
J gene: TRBJ1-5; V gene: TRBV4-1; D gene: .; clone size: large; CDR3 DNA: TGCGCCAGCAGCCAAGATAACGGTGTCCTCCAGCCCCAGCATTTT; CDR3 protein: CASSQDNGVLQPQHF
J gene: TRBJ2-3; V gene: TRBV6-5; D gene: .; clone size: few; CDR3 DNA: TGTGCCAGCAGTTACTCGGGCAGGGCGACAGATACGCAGTATTTT; CDR3 protein: CASSYSGRATDTQYF
J gene: TRBJ1-2; V gene: TRBV2; D gene: TRBD1; clone size: .; CDR3 DNA: TGTGCCAGCAGTAAAGGTGTAGACAGGGGGGTCTATGGCTACACCTTC; CDR3 protein: CASSKGVDRGVYGYTF
J gene: TRBJ2-3; V gene: TRBV7-6; D gene: .; clone size: .; CDR3 DNA: TGTGCCAGCAGCTCAGGTCTCGGCCTAGTTCCCACAGATACGCAGTATTTT; CDR3 protein: CASSSGLGLVPTDTQYF
J gene: TRBJ2-2; V gene: TRBV6-1; D gene: .; clone size: .; CDR3 DNA: TGTGCCACCTACATTGCCACCAACACCGGGGAGCTGTTTTTT; CDR3 protein: CATYIATNTGELFF
J gene: TRBJ2-7; V gene: TRBV6-1; D gene: .; clone size: few; CDR3 DNA: TGTGCCAGCAGGCCCCCGGGACAATCCTACGAGCAGTACTTC; CDR3 protein: CASRPPGQSYEQYF
J gene: TRBJ2-1; V gene: TRBV15; D gene: TRBD1; clone size: medium-sized; CDR3 DNA: TGTGCCACCAGCAGAGGGGACAGCTCCTACAATGAGCAGTTCTTC; CDR3 protein: CATSRGDSSYNEQFF
J gene: TRBJ1-2; V gene: TRBV6-1; D gene: TRBD1; clone size: .; CDR3 DNA: TGTGCCAGCAGGAACAGGGGAGGAAACTATGGCTACACCTTC; CDR3 protein: CASRNRGGNYGYTF
J gene: TRBJ2-1; V gene: TRBV4-3; D gene: TRBD1; clone size: medium-sized; CDR3 DNA: TGCGCCAGCAGCCAAGAGTACAGGGGGTATGAGCAGTTCTTC; CDR3 protein: CASSQEYRGYEQFF
J gene: TRBJ1-2; V gene: TRBV11-1; D gene: .; clone size: .; CDR3 DNA: TGTGCCAGCAGCCCCGACACTTTCTATGGCTACACGTTC; CDR3 protein: CASSPDTFYGYTF
J gene: TRBJ2-3; V gene: TRBV20-1; D gene: TRBD2; clone size: many; CDR3 DNA: TGCAGTGCTATCTCCCGGGGGGGAGATACGCAGTATTTT; CDR3 protein: CSAISRGGDTQYF
J gene: TRBJ2-7; V gene: TRBV28; D gene: .; clone size: .; CDR3 DNA: TGTGCCAGCACCTCAGGGGAAAGAAGTTACGAGCAGTACTTC; CDR3 protein: CASTSGERSYEQYF
J gene: TRBJ2-2; V gene: TRBV7-2; D gene: .; clone size: .; CDR3 DNA: TGTGCCAGCAGCTTACTATCAGGTGTCACCGGGGACCTGATTTTT; CDR3 protein: CASSLLSGVTGDLIF
J gene: TRBJ2-1; V gene: TRBV28; D gene: TRBD1; clone size: medium-sized; CDR3 DNA: TGTGCCAGCAGTATCCCGGGACAGGACTACAATGAGCAGTTCTTC; CDR3 protein: CASSIPGQDYNEQFF
J gene: TRBJ2-5; V gene: TRBV7-2; D gene: TRBD2; clone size: .; CDR3 DNA: TGTGCCAGCACCCTAGCGGGGGGGCCCGAGACCCAGTACTTC; CDR3 protein: CASTLAGGPETQYF
J gene: TRBJ1-1; V gene: TRBV20-1; D gene: .; clone size: .; CDR3 DNA: TGTAGAGCTAGAGATCGGGACACTGAAGCTTTCTTT; CDR3 protein: CRARDRDTEAFF
J gene: TRBJ2-1; V gene: TRBV7-8; D gene: TRBD1; clone size: few; CDR3 DNA: TGTGCCAGCAGCTCAGGGGGCGCCCAGTTCTTC; CDR3 protein: CASSSGGAQFF
J gene: TRBJ2-1; V gene: TRBV6-1; D gene: TRBD2; clone size: medium-sized; CDR3 DNA: TGTGCCAGCAGTGAATCCCCACTAGCGGGGACCTACAATGAGCAGTTCTTC; CDR3 protein: CASSESPLAGTYNEQFF
J gene: TRBJ1-5; V gene: TRBV5-1; D gene: .; clone size: medium-sized; CDR3 DNA: TGCGCCAGCAGCTTGGCCCGAGGTCAGCCCCAGCATTTT; CDR3 protein: CASSLARGQPQHF
J gene: TRBJ2-2; V gene: TRBV28; D gene: TRBD2; clone size: many; CDR3 DNA: TGTGCCAGCAGGGGACTAGTCATCACCGGGGAGCTGTTTTTT; CDR3 protein: CASRGLVITGELFF
J gene: TRBJ1-2; V gene: TRBV18; D gene: .; clone size: .; CDR3 DNA: TGTGCCAGCTCACCGGGCGAGGGGCCGGGGTCAGGCTATGGCTACACCTTC; CDR3 protein: CASSPGEGPGSGYGYTF
J gene: TRBJ1-1; V gene: TRBV20-1; D gene: .; clone size: medium-sized; CDR3 DNA: TGCAGTGCTAGTTATGGACAGCTGAACACTGAAGCTTTCTTT; CDR3 protein: CSASYGQLNTEAFF
J gene: TRBJ1-2; V gene: TRBV6-5; D gene: .; clone size: few; CDR3 DNA: TGTGCCAGCAGTTACCCGGGTGGCTACACCTTC; CDR3 protein: CASSYPGGYTF